This T cell receptor (beta chain) emerged from a study of blood T cell repertoires in COVID-19. Study at large: Donors in the United States, Italy and Spain gave samples during acute or convalescent COVID-19.

Only in-frame clones appear in the TCRdb table, and some are missing; sequencing was by immunoSEQ multiplex PCR. The sample gives 55,000 or so clones, roughly 80% of which show up once; 2.5% to 3.5% is in the top ten. Germline loops: CDR1 MNHEY, CDR2 SVGAGI. This CDR3 comprises 12 residues. The V and J ends lost 10 bases and 6 bases respectively, with 10 bases between them. The receptor was isolated from a man aged 60-69 years with acute or convalescent COVID-19. The V and J genes are TRBV6-5 and TRBJ1-6; D ambiguous. The sequencing sample was made of peripheral blood. CDR3 nucleotides: TGTGCCACAGCAGGATCTAATTCACCCCTCCACTTT. Protein product: CATAGSNSPLHF.